The next 31 T cell receptor beta chains were all read from a single sample in a study of OX40 agonist ivuxolimab in advanced cancers. Produced via immunoSEQ multiplex PCR; TCRdb's table is partial and in-frame only. The sample records some 57,000 clones, approximately 90% being singletons. The input for sequencing was CD4+ or CD8+ T cells sorted from blood, taken in a trial of the OX40 agonist ivuxolimab. The receptors here all came from an adult with an advanced solid tumor such as melanoma, head and neck, liver or kidney cancer.

The chain couples TRBV4-3 to TRBJ1-2; 10 bases map to TRBD1. The V gene's germline CDR1 is LGHNA and CDR2 YSLEER. There are 13 residues in the CDR3. With V trimmed by 3 bases and J by 8 bases, 3 bases remained unmatched. CDR3 bases: TGCGCCAGCAGCCAGACAGGGGGCGCAGGCTACACCTTC. Its translation is CASSQTGGAGYTF.

The rearrangement uses TRBV5-6 and TRBJ2-6, with 9 bases lining up with TRBD1. Looked up from germline, CDR1 is SGHDT and CDR2 is YYEEEE. The V and J ends lost 3 bases and 1 base, in that order; junction bases with no gene match: 8. CDR3 length: 18 residues. This chain's CDR3 is CASSSVIQGASGANVLTF. The CDR3 nucleotides are TGTGCCAGCAGCTCTGTAATACAGGGGGCATCTGGGGCCAACGTCCTGACTTTC. The full variable domain, completed using reference TRBV5-6 and TRBJ2-6, is DAGVTQSPTHLIKTRGQQVTLRCSPKSGHDTVSWYQQALGQGPQFIFQYYEEEERQRGNFPDRFSGHQFPNYSSELNVNALLLGDSALYLCASSSVIQGASGANVLTFGAGSRLTVL.

This sequence joins TRBV5-1 and TRBJ1-1; weak D call: TRBD1 (5 bases). The CDR3 loop spans 13 amino acids. Trimming removed 2 bases at V and 5 bases at J, with 10 bases between. CDR1 is SGHRS and CDR2 is YFSETQ in the germline V gene. The CDR3 protein is CASSFGGNTEAFF. The CDR3 region has the DNA TGCGCCAGCAGCTTTGGGGGAAATACTGAAGCTTTCTTT.

The chain couples TRBV5-1 to TRBJ2-5, with 12 bases aligning to TRBD1. Looked up from germline, CDR1 is SGHRS and CDR2 is YFSETQ. The CDR3 sequence is 15 residues long. V gave up 4 bases and J gave up 4 bases; unmatched junction bases: 5. This chain's CDR3 is CASSTGQGAGETQYF. DNA for the CDR3: TGCGCCAGCAGCACGGGACAGGGGGCGGGAGAGACCCAGTACTTC.

This chain links TRBV28 with TRBJ1-1; 10 bases map to TRBD1. The CDR3 runs to 17 residues. Germline V lookup: CDR1 MDHEN, CDR2 SYDVKM. Losses at the gene ends were 7 bases for V and 1 base for J; bases not matched to a gene: 12. In DNA, the CDR3 is TGTGCCAGCACCCCGTGGGGGACAGGGGCGGGGAACACTGAAGCTTTCTTT. Protein sequence: CASTPWGTGAGNTEAFF.

The rearrangement uses TRBV28 and TRBJ1-5, with a weak D call TRBD1 (6 bases). The V gene's germline CDR1 is MDHEN and CDR2 SYDVKM. This CDR3 is built from 13 residues. V gave up 2 bases and J gave up 6 bases, with 8 bases separating them. This chain's CDR3 is CASSLKGGQPQHF. Here the CDR3 DNA reads TGTGCCAGCAGTTTAAAGGGGGGTCAGCCCCAGCATTTT.

As for this clone: In the same sample, other DNA sequences code for this CDR3. Here the CDR3 reads CASSPGGSRSGNTIYF. The CDR3 nucleotides are TGTGCCAGCAGCCCAGGGGGGAGCCGCTCTGGAAACACCATATATTTT. The chain joins TRBV9 to TRBJ1-3, with 7 bases that match TRBD1. With V trimmed by 4 bases and J by 0 bases, 7 bases remained unmatched. There are 16 residues in the CDR3. Looked up from germline, CDR1 is SGDLS and CDR2 is YYNGEE.

This clone has only one observation. This chain connects TRBV29-1 to TRBJ2-7; 11 bases agree with TRBD2. CDR3 length: 13 residues. Per the germline V gene, CDR1 is SQVTM and CDR2 is ANQGSEA. The V gene end was trimmed by 6 bases and the J gene end by 7 bases; junction bases not matched to a gene: 8. The CDR3 protein is CSVPTSGKGEQYF. The CDR3 DNA follows: TGCAGCGTCCCGACTAGCGGGAAGGGGGAGCAGTACTTC.

The rearrangement uses TRBV28 and TRBJ2-5; TRBD1 or TRBD2 may be the D gene (6 bases each). The V gene lost 6 bases and the J gene lost 7 bases, with 18 bases spanning the gap. The CDR3 loop spans 14 amino acids. Germline V CDR1 and CDR2: MDHEN, SYDVKM. CDR3 bases: TGTGCCAGCAGACCGGGACATGGAGGGGCGACCCAGTACTTC. It specifies CASRPGHGGATQYF.

The gene calls are TRBV5-5 and TRBJ1-5; weak D call: TRBD1 (5 bases). Germline loops: CDR1 SGHKS, CDR2 YYEKEE (reference sequence). V was clipped by 2 bases and J by 7 bases, with 13 bases between them. This CDR3 has 14 residues. CDR3 DNA: TGTGCCAGCAGCTTAGTCCAGGGATACCAGCCCCAGCATTTT. This sequence encodes CASSLVQGYQPQHF.

The chain links TRBV28 to TRBJ2-7; D not resolved. This CDR3 region has 13 residues. V was cut by 5 bases and J by 2 bases, with 10 bases left in between. Germline CDR1 reads MDHEN; CDR2 reads SYDVKM. The CDR3 sequence: CASSPRLTYEQYF. The CDR3 DNA is TGTGCCAGCAGTCCCCGCTTAACCTACGAGCAGTACTTC.

This clone was detected only once. This sequence joins TRBV18 and TRBJ2-3, with TRBD2 matching over 14 bases. The germline gives CDR1 KGHSH, CDR2 LQKENI. The CDR3 consists of 16 residues. With 0 bases clipped from V and 5 bases from J, the junction kept 1 base outside the gene matches. CDR3 nucleotide sequence: TGTGCCAGCTCACCACCAGGACTAGCGGGAGGAGATACGCAGTATTTT. It yields the protein CASSPPGLAGGDTQYF.

The genes are TRBV27 and TRBJ1-5, with D possibly matching TRBD1 (6 bases). The CDR3 totals 17 residues. Per the germline V gene, CDR1 is MNHEY and CDR2 is SMNVEV (reference sequence). V dropped 2 bases and J dropped 2 bases, with 16 bases sitting between them. The DNA of the CDR3 is TGTGCCAGCAGTTTAAAGGGGGGCAGGGTGGGCAATCAGCCCCAGCATTTT. Its protein is CASSLKGGRVGNQPQHF.

The rearrangement joins TRBV7-3 to TRBJ2-4; weak D call: TRBD2 (5 bases). This CDR3 has 13 amino acids. V shed 4 bases and J shed 8 bases, with 12 bases lying between them. Germline CDR1 reads SGHTA; CDR2 reads FQGTGA. The CDR3 DNA is TGTGCCAGCAGCTCCGGGAATAGAGACATTCAGTACTTC. This sequence encodes CASSSGNRDIQYF. Together with reference TRBV7-3 and TRBJ2-4, the CDR3 gives the full variable domain: GAGVSQTPSNKVTEKGKYVELRCDPISGHTALYWYRQSLGQGPEFLIYFQGTGAADDSGLPNDRFFAVRPEGSVSTLKIQRTERGDSAVYLCASSSGNRDIQYFGAGTRLSVL.

This clone was seen a handful of times. The chain combines TRBV14 with TRBJ1-1; a possible D gene is TRBD1 (5 bases). With 4 bases removed from V and 1 base from J, the gap between germline ends came to 7 bases. The CDR3 has 13 amino acids. Germline CDR1 reads SGHDN; CDR2 reads FVKESK. The CDR3 protein is CASSRQTNTEAFF. The CDR3 bases are TGTGCCAGCAGCCGACAGACGAACACTGAAGCTTTCTTT.

This clone has just one count. The chain joins TRBV10-3 to TRBJ2-1; TRBD2 agrees at 10 bases. V was pared by 0 bases and J by 9 bases, with 14 bases of the junction left unmatched. The CDR3 spans 18 residues. In germline, CDR1 is ENHRY, CDR2 SYGVKD. The DNA of the CDR3 is TGTGCCATCAGTGAGTCGGCTCGGGCTAGCGGGAGTTCGATTGAGCAGTTCTTC. Translation gives CAISESARASGSSIEQFF.

This chain connects TRBV29-1 to TRBJ1-2; weak D call: TRBD1 (5 bases). The germline V gene has CDR1 SQVTM and CDR2 ANQGSEA. V lost 6 bases to trimming and J lost 3 bases, with 17 bases between them. This CDR3 is built from 14 residues. The CDR3 loop reads CSVRAGLSYYGYTF. CDR3 DNA sequence: TGCAGCGTCCGGGCGGGGCTGTCTTACTATGGCTACACCTTC. The complete variable domain, with remaining parts taken from reference TRBV29-1 and TRBJ1-2, reads SAVISQKPSRDICQRGTSLTIQCQVDSQVTMMFWYRQQPGQSLTLIATANQGSEATYESGFVIDKFPISRPNLTFSTLTVSNMSPEDSSIYLCSVRAGLSYYGYTFGSGTRLTVV.

The rearrangement uses TRBV20-1 and TRBJ1-1, with a weak D call TRBD1 (6 bases). The CDR3 is made up of 11 amino acids. CDR1 DFQATT and CDR2 SNEGSKA come from the germline V gene (reference sequence). V was trimmed by 5 bases and J by 5 bases, leaving 9 bases between them. The CDR3 here is CSAYRVTEAFF. The CDR3 bases are TGCAGTGCTTACAGGGTAACTGAAGCTTTCTTT.

The CDR3 DNA reads TGTGCCAGCAGCTTAGCTGGGGGATACTACAATGAGCAGTTCTTC. Translation: CASSLAGGYYNEQFF. The chain has TRBV7-3 and TRBJ2-1; the D gene could be TRBD1 or TRBD2 (5 bases each). The length of the CDR3 is 15 residues. Trimming took 2 bases from V and 3 from J, leaving 11 bases between them. Germline-derived CDR1 and CDR2 are SGHTA and FQGTGA.

V and J are TRBV7-2 and TRBJ2-3, with D maybe TRBD2 (6 bases). The CDR3 has 14 residues. With 4 bases removed from V and 2 bases from J, the gap between germline ends came to 10 bases. Germline V gives CDR1 SGHTA, CDR2 FQGNSA. The CDR3 region is CASSSRTTTDTQYF. In DNA, the CDR3 is TGTGCCAGCAGCTCCAGGACTACCACAGATACGCAGTATTTT.

V is TRBV2 and J is TRBJ2-7; no definite D call. Between the trimmed V and J ends, which lost 7 bases and 5 bases, there was a span of 12 bases. The CDR3 contains 12 residues. Germline-derived CDR1 and CDR2 are SNHLY and FYNNEI. The CDR3 protein is CASTLFGNEQYF. The DNA for the CDR3 is TGTGCCAGCACCCTGTTCGGCAACGAGCAGTACTTC.

The rearrangement links TRBV7-3 to TRBJ1-2; the match to TRBD1 covers 8 bases. Trimming removed 5 bases from V and 6 bases from J; junction bases left unmatched: 8. Germline V gene sequence: CDR1 SGHTA, CDR2 FQGTGA. The CDR3 spans 14 residues. In DNA form, the CDR3 reads TGTGCCAGCAGCCACCCGGGACAGGTCGATGGCTACACCTTC. Translated, it gives CASSHPGQVDGYTF.

The chain carries TRBV2 and TRBJ2-5; 8 bases match TRBD2. This CDR3 comprises 15 residues. V dropped 5 bases and J dropped 4; count of bases not matched to a gene: 9. Germline CDR1 is SNHLY and CDR2 is FYNNEI. The CDR3 region has the DNA TGTGCCAGCAGTCGAGCGGGAGCCCCGGGAGAGACCCAGTACTTC. It translates to CASSRAGAPGETQYF.

This clone was counted only a few times. The chain couples TRBV6-5 to TRBJ2-5; 9 positions agree with TRBD2. V gave up 0 bases and J gave up 2 bases; unmatched junction bases: 1. Germline CDR1 is MNHEY and CDR2 is SVGAGI. This CDR3 region has 15 residues. CDR3 amino acids: CASSYSLAGQETQYF. DNA of the CDR3: TGTGCCAGCAGTTACTCGCTAGCGGGACAAGAGACCCAGTACTTC.

The chain links TRBV28 to TRBJ2-3, with D perhaps being TRBD1 or TRBD2 (5 bases each). The CDR3 runs to 12 residues. The germline V and J ends were trimmed by 10 bases and 5 bases, with 13 bases remaining between them. Per the germline V gene, CDR1 is MDHEN and CDR2 is SYDVKM. The CDR3 here is CATLDGGDTQYF. In nucleotides, the CDR3 is TGTGCCACCTTAGATGGGGGAGATACGCAGTATTTT.

This chain links TRBV6-6 with TRBJ2-7; 8 bases align to TRBD1. This CDR3 has 15 amino acids. Trimming took 5 bases from V and 4 from J; bases not matched to a gene: 10. Germline CDR1 MNHNY, CDR2 SVGAGI (reference sequence). In DNA, the CDR3 is TGTGCCAGCAGTCCCCCGGACAGGGCGTGGTACGAGCAGTACTTC. Translated: CASSPPDRAWYEQYF.

The rearrangement uses TRBV6-5 and TRBJ1-5; D gene ambiguous. Germline CDR1 and CDR2: MNHEY and SVGAGI. There are 14 residues in the CDR3. V dropped 6 bases and J dropped 1 base, with 10 bases sitting between them. The CDR3 nucleotides read TGTGCCAGCAGGCTCTCAGGAAGCAATCAGCCCCAGCATTTT. Protein sequence: CASRLSGSNQPQHF.

As DNA, the CDR3 is TGTGCCAGCAGCTTTGCCAGGGATCAAGAGACCCAGTACTTC. Encoded protein: CASSFARDQETQYF. The V gene is TRBV7-2, the J gene TRBJ2-5; tentatively, D is TRBD1 (5 bases). The CDR3 is 14 residues long. CDR1 is SGHTA and CDR2 is FQGNSA in the germline V gene. The V end lost 3 bases, the J end lost 2 bases, and 10 bases lay between the germline ends.

The chain combines TRBV2 with TRBJ1-2; possible D gene TRBD1, 6 bases. CDR1 and CDR2 (germline): SNHLY, FYNNEI. The length of the CDR3 is 13 residues. Between the trimmed V and J ends, which lost 7 bases and 7 bases, there was a span of 16 bases. The CDR3 loop reads CASILGGGPGYTF. The DNA for the CDR3 is TGTGCCAGCATCTTGGGCGGGGGGCCTGGCTACACCTTC.

The J gene is TRBJ2-7, the V gene TRBV7-2; D tentatively fits TRBD1 or TRBD2 (5 bases each). V was clipped by 1 base and J by 0 bases, with 13 bases between them. The CDR3 is 16 amino acids. The V gene's germline CDR1 is SGHTA and CDR2 FQGNSA. In DNA, the CDR3 is TGTGCCAGCAGCTTAGTAGGGGCAGGGAGCTCCTACGAGCAGTACTTC. Translated: CASSLVGAGSSYEQYF. The full variable domain, with the rest looked up from reference TRBV7-2 and TRBJ2-7, is GAGVSQSPSNKVTEKGKDVELRCDPISGHTALYWYRQSLGQGLEFLIYFQGNSAPDKSGLPSDRFSAERTGGSVSTLTIQRTQQEDSAVYLCASSLVGAGSSYEQYFGPGTRLTVT.

The rearrangement links TRBV6-1 to TRBJ2-1, with 9 bases identical to TRBD2. J gave up 8 bases and V 11 bases, and 13 bases lay outside the gene matches. The CDR3 sequence is 14 residues long. Per the germline V gene, CDR1 is MNHNS and CDR2 is SASEGT. This CDR3 reads CALTRREGNDEQFF. The CDR3 nucleotides are TGTGCCCTAACCCGGCGGGAGGGCAATGATGAGCAGTTCTTC.